Sequencing of this TCR beta chain was carried out in a study of a mutant IDH1 vaccine in newly diagnosed glioma. Study background: The study started vaccination 4-6 weeks after radiotherapy alone, or with temozolomide cycles. Week 47 marked visit V13, whereas week 35 marked visit V12.

Time point: week 35, safety follow-up. Every single dose of the vaccine, 300 ug of mutant IDH1 20-mer peptide, came with topical imiquimod. To note about this clone: What it binds is not known.

Profiling relied on immunoSEQ multiplex PCR, and the TCRdb table lists in-frame clones only, not all of them. The sample has some 60,000 clones, approximately 80% seen once; the top ten hold under 6%. Notes on the study in general: Pseudoprogression seemingly bore no relation to changes in top peripheral T cell clonotypes.

Trimming took off 8 bases at V and 5 bases at J, with 8 bases between the two ends. Germline lookup yields CDR1 MNHNS and CDR2 SASEGT. The CDR3 spans 11 residues. The chain recombines TRBV6-1 with TRBJ2-3; D not certain. The receptor was isolated from a man aged 40-49 years with glioma. The sequencing here drew on PBMCs, taken from a glioma patient whose treatment included an IDH1 peptide vaccine. CDR3 bases: TGTGCCAGCGATCAAATAGATACGCAGTATTTT. Translation gives CASDQIDTQYF.